The T cell receptor (beta chain) described here comes from a study of T cell responses to AZD1222 COVID-19 vaccine. Repertoires were generated with immunoSEQ multiplex PCR, while TCRdb's copy carries only in-frame clones and drops some. The table lists tens of thousands of clones, just over 90% of them singletons. Whole-study results and caveats: Two doses of AZD1222 preceded a rise in Spike-specific TCR breadth and depth. Reportedly, close to half of spike-specific TCRs are directed against unmutated variant regions.

Worth noting for this clone: No antigen is known for it.

The germline V and J ends were trimmed by 10 bases and 3 bases, with 21 bases remaining between them. The CDR3 contains 16 residues. Germline CDR1 reads SEHNR; CDR2 reads FQNEAQ (reference sequence). The rearrangement joins TRBV7-9 to TRBJ2-2; TRBD2 might be the D (6 bases). The clonotype was recovered from an adult in good health. Sequencing was performed on peripheral blood, taken on day 0 of MenACWY control vaccination. The CDR3 sequence is CATTPSGSGYTGELFF. The CDR3 DNA is TGTGCCACCACCCCATCCGGGAGCGGATACACCGGGGAGCTGTTTTTT.